These T cell receptor beta chains were read from a single sample in a study of OX40 agonist ivuxolimab in advanced cancers. Method: immunoSEQ multiplex PCR; TCRdb's copy keeps in-frame clones and lacks some. Counted here are approximately 30,000 clones, 80% to 85% occurring once; the ten biggest clones make up over 1.3%. The sample was CD4+ or CD8+ T cells sorted from blood, taken in a trial of the OX40 agonist ivuxolimab. The receptors were gathered from an adult with an advanced solid tumor such as melanoma, head and neck, liver or kidney cancer. Each CDR3 is given with its conserved first and last residue. Each record gives: J gene, V gene, D gene, CDR3 protein. A D gene is named only where the DNA matches it firmly.

J: TRBJ2-7
V: TRBV18
D: TRBD2
CDR3: CASSGGLPLTAYEQYF

J: TRBJ1-4
V: TRBV6-5
D: -
CDR3: CASSLGGGNEKLFF

J: TRBJ2-7
V: TRBV4-3
D: -
CDR3: CASSQDLLYEQYF

J: TRBJ1-1
V: TRBV5-4
D: -
CDR3: CASSWMGTTEAFF

J: TRBJ1-2
V: TRBV4-3
D: -
CDR3: CASSQTTGSYHRGYTF

J: TRBJ1-1
V: TRBV4-3
D: -
CDR3: CASSRGAIGNTEAFF

J: TRBJ2-3
V: TRBV12-5
D: -
CDR3: CASGEGDKFTDTQYF

J: TRBJ1-1
V: TRBV6-6
D: -
CDR3: CASSYVTGNTEAFF

J: TRBJ1-2
V: TRBV7-4
D: TRBD1
CDR3: CASSLEGTGGVHGYTF

J: TRBJ1-3
V: TRBV28
D: -
CDR3: CASSPTGASSGNTIYF

J: TRBJ1-4
V: TRBV2
D: -
CDR3: CASSVYEKLFF

J: TRBJ1-1
V: TRBV5-1
D: -
CDR3: CASSSRALNTEAFF